A selection of T cell receptor beta chains follows, all from one sample in a study of blood T cell repertoires in COVID-19. Only in-frame clones appear in the TCRdb table, and some are missing; sequencing was by immunoSEQ multiplex PCR. The sample lists about 71,000 clones; about four fifths were seen once. Input material: peripheral blood. The receptors derive from a woman at least 80 years old with acute or convalescent COVID-19. The CDR3 runs from the conserved cysteine through the conserved F or W. A D gene is named only where the DNA matches it firmly. The size entry is marked missing in some rows and otherwise reads once, few, many or a size class.

D gene	clone size	V gene	J gene	CDR3 DNA	CDR3 protein
NA	NA	TRBV6-6	TRBJ1-4	TGTGCCAGCAGACAATATCGGGGAGGGCTAGATGAAAAACTGTTTTTT	CASRQYRGGLDEKLFF
TRBD2	NA	TRBV7-8	TRBJ2-7	TGTGCCAGCAGCTTTGGCGGGAGGGTTTTCTACGAGCAGTACTTC	CASSFGGRVFYEQYF
TRBD2	NA	TRBV27	TRBJ2-7	TGTGCCAGCAGTTCCCTCTCTAGCGGGAGCTCCTACGAGCAGTACTTC	CASSSLSSGSSYEQYF
TRBD2	NA	TRBV10-2	TRBJ2-5	TGCGCCAGCAGTGGGGGACTAGCGGGCCAAGAGACCCAGTACTTC	CASSGGLAGQETQYF
TRBD1	NA	TRBV5-1	TRBJ2-1	TGCGCCAGCAGCGCAGGGTCCGGGACAGGGGCCTACAATGAGCAGTTCTTC	CASSAGSGTGAYNEQFF
NA	NA	TRBV11-3	TRBJ1-1	TGTGCCAGCAGCTTACACAGGGCTACTGAAGCTTTCTTT	CASSLHRATEAFF
NA	NA	TRBV28	TRBJ1-2	TGTGCCAGCAGTACACCGACAGTTCTCTATGGCTACACCTTC	CASSTPTVLYGYTF
TRBD2	few	TRBV7-9	TRBJ2-1	TGTGCCAGCAGCTTAGCGTTAGGACTAGCGTCCTACAATGAGCAGTTCTTC	CASSLALGLASYNEQFF
TRBD2	NA	TRBV29-1	TRBJ2-2	TGCAGCGTCGTTGGGACTAGCACGAACACCGGGGAGCTGTTTTTT	CSVVGTSTNTGELFF
TRBD2	NA	TRBV27	TRBJ2-7	TGTGCCAGCAGTAACCGAGGGACTAGCGGGACTCTAAGCTACGAGCAGTACTTC	CASSNRGTSGTLSYEQYF